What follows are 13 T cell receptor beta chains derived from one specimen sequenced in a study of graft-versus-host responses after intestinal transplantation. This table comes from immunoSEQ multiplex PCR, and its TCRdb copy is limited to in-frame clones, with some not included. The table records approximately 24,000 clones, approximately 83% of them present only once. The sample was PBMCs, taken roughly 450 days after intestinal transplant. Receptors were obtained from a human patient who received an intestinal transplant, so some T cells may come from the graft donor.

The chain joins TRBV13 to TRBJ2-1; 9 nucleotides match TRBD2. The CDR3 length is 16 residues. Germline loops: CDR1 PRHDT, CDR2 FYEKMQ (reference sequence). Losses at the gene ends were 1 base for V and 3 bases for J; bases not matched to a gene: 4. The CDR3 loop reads CASSLESSGDYNEQFF. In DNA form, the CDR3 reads TGTGCCAGCAGCTTAGAGTCTAGCGGGGACTACAATGAGCAGTTCTTC.

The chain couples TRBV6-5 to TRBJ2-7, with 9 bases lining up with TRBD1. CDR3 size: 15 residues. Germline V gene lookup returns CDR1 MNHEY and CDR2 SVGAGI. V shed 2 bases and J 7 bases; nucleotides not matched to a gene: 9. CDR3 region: CASSYTGQGVGEQYF. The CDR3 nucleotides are TGTGCCAGCAGTTACACGGGACAGGGTGTCGGGGAGCAGTACTTC.

CDR3 region: CAWSVQSSGNTIYF. Here the CDR3 DNA reads TGTGCCTGGAGTGTACAGAGCTCTGGAAACACCATATATTTT. The chain has TRBV30 and TRBJ1-3; D is uncertain. CDR3 length equals 14 residues. Trimming removed 0 bases from V and 0 bases from J, with 6 bases in between. In germline, CDR1 is GTSNPN, CDR2 SVGIG (reference sequence).

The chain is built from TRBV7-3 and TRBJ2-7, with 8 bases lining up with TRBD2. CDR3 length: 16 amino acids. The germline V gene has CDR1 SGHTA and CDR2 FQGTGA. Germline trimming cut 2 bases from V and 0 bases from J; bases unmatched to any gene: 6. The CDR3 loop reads CASSLATTSDSYEQYF. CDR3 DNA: TGTGCCAGCAGCTTAGCGACGACTAGCGACTCCTACGAGCAGTACTTC.

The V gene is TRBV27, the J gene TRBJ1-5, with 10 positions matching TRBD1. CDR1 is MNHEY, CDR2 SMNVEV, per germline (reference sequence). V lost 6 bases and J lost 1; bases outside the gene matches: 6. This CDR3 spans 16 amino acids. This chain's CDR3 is CASRARDRGSNQPQHF. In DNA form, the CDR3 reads TGTGCCAGCAGGGCTCGGGACAGGGGAAGCAATCAGCCCCAGCATTTT.

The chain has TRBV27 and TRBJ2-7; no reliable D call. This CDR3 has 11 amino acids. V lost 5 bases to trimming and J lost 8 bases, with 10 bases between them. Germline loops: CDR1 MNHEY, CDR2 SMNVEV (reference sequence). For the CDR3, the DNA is TGTGCCAGCAGTACAACAGAAAAGCAGTACTTC. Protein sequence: CASSTTEKQYF.

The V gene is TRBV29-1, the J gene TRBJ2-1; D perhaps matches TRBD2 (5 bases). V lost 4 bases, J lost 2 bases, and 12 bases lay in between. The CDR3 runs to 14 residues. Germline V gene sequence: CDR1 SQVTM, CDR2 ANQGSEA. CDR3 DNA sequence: TGCAGCGTTGGTATTCTAGCTGCCTACAATGAGCAGTTCTTC. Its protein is CSVGILAAYNEQFF.

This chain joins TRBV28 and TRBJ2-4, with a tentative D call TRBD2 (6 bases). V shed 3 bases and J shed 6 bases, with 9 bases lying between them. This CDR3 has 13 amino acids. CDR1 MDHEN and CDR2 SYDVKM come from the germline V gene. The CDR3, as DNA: TGTGCCAGCAGTTTCGGACTAAGAAACATTCAGTACTTC. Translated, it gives CASSFGLRNIQYF.

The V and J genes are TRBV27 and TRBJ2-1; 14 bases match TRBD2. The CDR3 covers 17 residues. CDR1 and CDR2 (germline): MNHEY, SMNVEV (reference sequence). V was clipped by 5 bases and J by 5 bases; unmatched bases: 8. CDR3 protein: CASSPYRLAGGNNEQFF. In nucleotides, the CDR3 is TGTGCCAGCAGTCCCTACCGACTAGCGGGAGGGAACAATGAGCAGTTCTTC.

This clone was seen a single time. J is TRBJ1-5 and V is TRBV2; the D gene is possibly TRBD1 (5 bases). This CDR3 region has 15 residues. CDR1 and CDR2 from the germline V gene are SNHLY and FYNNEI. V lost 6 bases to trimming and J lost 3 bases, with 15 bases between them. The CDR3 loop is CASSLGLLANQPQHF. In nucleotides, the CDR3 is TGTGCCAGCAGCCTGGGGCTACTTGCCAATCAGCCCCAGCATTTT.

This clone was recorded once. CDR3 nucleotide sequence: TGTGCCAGCAGGGACAGGAGCAACACTGAAGCTTTCTTT. Protein sequence: CASRDRSNTEAFF. This rearrangement joins TRBV6-6 to TRBJ1-1, with 7 positions matching TRBD1. Per the germline V gene, CDR1 is MNHNY and CDR2 is SVGAGI (reference sequence). This CDR3 region has 13 residues. J was trimmed by 2 bases and V by 6 bases; bases with no gene match: 3.

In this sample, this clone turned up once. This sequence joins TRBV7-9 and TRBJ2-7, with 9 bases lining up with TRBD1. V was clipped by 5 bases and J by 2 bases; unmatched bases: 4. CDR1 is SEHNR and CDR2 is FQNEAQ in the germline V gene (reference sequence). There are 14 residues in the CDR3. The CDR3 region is CASSPGTGPYEQYF. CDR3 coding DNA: TGTGCCAGCAGCCCCGGGACAGGGCCCTACGAGCAGTACTTC.

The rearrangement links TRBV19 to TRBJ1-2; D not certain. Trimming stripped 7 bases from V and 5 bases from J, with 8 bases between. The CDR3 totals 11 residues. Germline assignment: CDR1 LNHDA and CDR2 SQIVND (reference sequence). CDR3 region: CASKQTYGYTF. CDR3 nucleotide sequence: TGTGCCAGTAAACAGACTTATGGCTACACCTTC. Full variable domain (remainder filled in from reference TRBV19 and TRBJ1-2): DGGITQSPKYLFRKEGQNVTLSCEQNLNHDAMYWYRQDPGQGLRLIYYSQIVNDFQKGDIAEGYSVSREKKESFPLTVTSAQKNPTAFYLCASKQTYGYTFGSGTRLTVV.